This T cell receptor (beta chain) was sequenced for a study of blood T cell repertoires in COVID-19. Trimming at V came to 6 bases and at J to 0 bases, leaving 5 bases not matched to a gene. The germline V gene has CDR1 SNHLY and CDR2 FYNNEI. The CDR3 has 17 amino acids. This table comes from immunoSEQ multiplex PCR, and its TCRdb copy is limited to in-frame clones, with some not included. The sample consists of approximately 490,000 clones, around nine tenths of them appearing once. Assignments of participants to cohorts depended upon their own reported clinical history. Sequencing was done on a sample of PBMCs or T cells enriched from blood (not recorded which). The gene calls are TRBV2 and TRBJ2-3; 14 nucleotides match TRBD2. The sequence was obtained from a woman in her sixties who had recovered from COVID-19. Here the CDR3 DNA reads TGTGCCAGCAGGGGACTAGCGGGGGACGCTAGCACAGATACGCAGTATTTT. Amino acid sequence: CASRGLAGDASTDTQYF.